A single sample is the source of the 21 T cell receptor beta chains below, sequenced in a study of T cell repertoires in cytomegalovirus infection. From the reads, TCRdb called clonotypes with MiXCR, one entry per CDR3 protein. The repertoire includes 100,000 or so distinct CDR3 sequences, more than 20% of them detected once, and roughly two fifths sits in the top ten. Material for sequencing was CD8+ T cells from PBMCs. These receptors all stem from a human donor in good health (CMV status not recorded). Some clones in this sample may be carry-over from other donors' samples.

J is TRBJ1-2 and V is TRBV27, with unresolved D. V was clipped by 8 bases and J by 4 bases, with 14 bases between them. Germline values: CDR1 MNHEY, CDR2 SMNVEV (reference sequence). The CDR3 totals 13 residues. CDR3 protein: CASRQDAVYGYTF. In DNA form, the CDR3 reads TGTGCCAGCCGCCAGGACGCGGTCTATGGCTACACCTTC.

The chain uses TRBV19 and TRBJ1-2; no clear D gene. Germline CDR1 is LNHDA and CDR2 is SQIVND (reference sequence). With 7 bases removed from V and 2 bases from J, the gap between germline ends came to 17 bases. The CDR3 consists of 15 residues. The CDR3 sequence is CASNSPQGANYGYTF. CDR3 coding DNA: TGTGCCAGTAATTCTCCCCAAGGAGCCAACTATGGCTACACCTTC.

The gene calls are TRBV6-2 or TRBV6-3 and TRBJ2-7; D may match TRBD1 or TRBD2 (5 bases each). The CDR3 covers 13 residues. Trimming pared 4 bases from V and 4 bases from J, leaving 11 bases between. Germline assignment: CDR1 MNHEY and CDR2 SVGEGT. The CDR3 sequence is CASSSGARYEQYF. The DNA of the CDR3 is TGTGCCAGCAGTTCCGGGGCTCGGTACGAGCAGTACTTC.

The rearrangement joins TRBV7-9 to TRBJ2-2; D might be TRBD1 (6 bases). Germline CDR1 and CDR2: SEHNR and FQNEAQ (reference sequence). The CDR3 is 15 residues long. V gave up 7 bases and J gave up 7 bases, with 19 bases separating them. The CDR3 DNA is TGTGCCAGCACCCCGTCAGGGGTTCTCCTCGGGGAGCTGTTTTTT. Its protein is CASTPSGVLLGELFF.

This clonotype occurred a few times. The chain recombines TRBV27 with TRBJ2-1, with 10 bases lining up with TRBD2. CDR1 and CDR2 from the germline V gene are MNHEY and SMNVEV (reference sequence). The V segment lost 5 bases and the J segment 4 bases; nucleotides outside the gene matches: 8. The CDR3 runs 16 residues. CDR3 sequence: CASSITLAGHYNEQFF. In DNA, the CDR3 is TGTGCCAGCAGTATTACACTAGCGGGACATTACAATGAGCAGTTCTTC.

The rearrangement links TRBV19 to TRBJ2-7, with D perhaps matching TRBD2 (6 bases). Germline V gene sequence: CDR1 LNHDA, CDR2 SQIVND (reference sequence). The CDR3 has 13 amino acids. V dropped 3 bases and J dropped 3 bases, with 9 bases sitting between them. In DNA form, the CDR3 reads TGTGCCAGTAGTATGGGACTGAACTACGAGCAGTACTTC. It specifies CASSMGLNYEQYF.

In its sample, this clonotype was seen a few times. CDR3 DNA sequence: TGCAGTGCCACTAGCGGCCCGTTTTTTGAGCAGTTCTTC. This codes for CSATSGPFFEQFF. This chain joins TRBV20-1 and TRBJ2-1, with TRBD2 matching 8 bases. The germline V gene has CDR1 DFQATT and CDR2 SNEGSKA (reference sequence). V lost 6 bases, J lost 9 bases, and 10 bases stayed unmatched. The CDR3 is 13 amino acids.

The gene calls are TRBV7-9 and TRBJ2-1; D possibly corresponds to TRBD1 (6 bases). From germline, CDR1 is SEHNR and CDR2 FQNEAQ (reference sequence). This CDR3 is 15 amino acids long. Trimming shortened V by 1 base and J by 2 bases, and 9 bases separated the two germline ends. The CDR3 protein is CASSLGGPPYNEQFF. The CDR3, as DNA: TGTGCCAGCAGCTTAGGGGGGCCGCCCTACAATGAGCAGTTCTTC.

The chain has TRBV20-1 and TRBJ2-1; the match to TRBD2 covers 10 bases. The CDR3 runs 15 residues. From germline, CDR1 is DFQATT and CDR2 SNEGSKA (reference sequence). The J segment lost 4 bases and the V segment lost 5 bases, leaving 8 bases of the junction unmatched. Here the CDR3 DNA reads TGCAGTGCTTGCGATAGCGGGGGGTCTTACAATGAGCAGTTCTTC. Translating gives CSACDSGGSYNEQFF.

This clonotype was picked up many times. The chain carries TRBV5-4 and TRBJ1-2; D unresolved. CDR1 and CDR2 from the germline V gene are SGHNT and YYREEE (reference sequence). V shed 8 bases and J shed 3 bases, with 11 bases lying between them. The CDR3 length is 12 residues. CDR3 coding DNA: TGTGCCAGTGCGGGGAGCGACTATGGCTACACCTTC. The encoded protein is CASAGSDYGYTF.

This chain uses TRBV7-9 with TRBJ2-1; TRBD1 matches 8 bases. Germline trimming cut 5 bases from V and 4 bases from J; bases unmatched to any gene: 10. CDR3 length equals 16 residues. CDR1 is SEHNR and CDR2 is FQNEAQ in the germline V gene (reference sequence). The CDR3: CASSGTGTGFYNEQFF. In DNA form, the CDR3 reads TGTGCCAGCAGCGGAACCGGGACAGGTTTTTACAATGAGCAGTTCTTC.

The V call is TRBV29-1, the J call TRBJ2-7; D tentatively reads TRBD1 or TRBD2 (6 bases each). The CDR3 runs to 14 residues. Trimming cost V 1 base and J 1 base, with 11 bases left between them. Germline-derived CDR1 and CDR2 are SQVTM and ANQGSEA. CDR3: CSVEGRGESYEQYF. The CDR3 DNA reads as TGCAGCGTTGAAGGGAGGGGGGAGTCCTACGAGCAGTACTTC.

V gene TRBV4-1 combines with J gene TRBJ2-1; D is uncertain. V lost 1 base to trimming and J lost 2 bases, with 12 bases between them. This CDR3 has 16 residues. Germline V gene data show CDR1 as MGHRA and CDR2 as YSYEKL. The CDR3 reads CASSQVEPEPYNEQFF. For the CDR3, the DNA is TGCGCCAGCAGCCAAGTTGAACCGGAGCCCTACAATGAGCAGTTCTTC.

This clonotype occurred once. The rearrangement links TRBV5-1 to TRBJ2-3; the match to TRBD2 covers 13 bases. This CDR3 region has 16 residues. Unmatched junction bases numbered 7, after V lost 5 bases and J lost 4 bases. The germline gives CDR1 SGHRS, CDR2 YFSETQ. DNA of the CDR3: TGCGCCAGCAGAGAGGGACTAGCGGGGCTTCCAGATACGCAGTATTTT. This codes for CASREGLAGLPDTQYF.

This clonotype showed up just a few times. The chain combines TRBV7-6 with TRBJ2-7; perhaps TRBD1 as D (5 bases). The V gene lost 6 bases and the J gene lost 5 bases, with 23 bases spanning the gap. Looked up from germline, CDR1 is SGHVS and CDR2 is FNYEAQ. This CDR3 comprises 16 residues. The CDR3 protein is CASSSTSDKMLDEQYF. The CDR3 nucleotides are TGTGCCAGCAGTTCTACCTCGGACAAGATGCTGGACGAGCAGTACTTC.

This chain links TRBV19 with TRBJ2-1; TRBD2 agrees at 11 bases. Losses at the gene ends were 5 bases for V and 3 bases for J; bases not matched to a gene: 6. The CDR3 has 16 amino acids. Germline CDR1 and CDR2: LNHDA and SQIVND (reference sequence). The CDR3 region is CASSPLGTSGYNEQFF. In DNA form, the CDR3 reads TGTGCCAGTAGTCCCCTGGGGACTAGCGGCTACAATGAGCAGTTCTTC.

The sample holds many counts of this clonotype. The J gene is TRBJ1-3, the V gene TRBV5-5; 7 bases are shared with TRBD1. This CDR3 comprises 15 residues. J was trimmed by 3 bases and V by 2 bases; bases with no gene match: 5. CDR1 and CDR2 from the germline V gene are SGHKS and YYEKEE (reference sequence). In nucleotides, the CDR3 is TGTGCCAGCAGCTTTGAGGGGGCGCTTGGAAACACCATATATTTT. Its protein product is CASSFEGALGNTIYF.

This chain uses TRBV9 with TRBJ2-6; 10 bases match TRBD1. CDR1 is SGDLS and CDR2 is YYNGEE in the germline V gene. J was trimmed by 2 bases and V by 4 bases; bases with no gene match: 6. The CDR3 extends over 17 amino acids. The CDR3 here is CASSPAGTGAGANVLTF. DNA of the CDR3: TGTGCCAGCAGCCCAGCCGGGACAGGGGCTGGGGCCAACGTCCTGACTTTC.

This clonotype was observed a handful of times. For the CDR3, the DNA is TGCGCCAGCAGTGGGGGTCCACGTTCCGAGCAGTACTTC. Its protein is CASSGGPRSEQYF. The J gene is TRBJ2-7, the V gene TRBV10-2; D remains unclear. This CDR3 contains 13 residues. Germline V gene sequence: CDR1 WSHSY, CDR2 SAAADI. V was cut by 4 bases and J by 6 bases, with 13 bases left in between.

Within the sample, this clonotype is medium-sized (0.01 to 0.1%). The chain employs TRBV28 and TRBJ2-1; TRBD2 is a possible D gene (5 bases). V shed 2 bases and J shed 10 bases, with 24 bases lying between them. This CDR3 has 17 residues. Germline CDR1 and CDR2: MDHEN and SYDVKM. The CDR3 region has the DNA TGTGCCAGCAGTTTACACCCGGAGCGGAGACTCTCGAAGGAGCAGTTCTTC. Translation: CASSLHPERRLSKEQFF.

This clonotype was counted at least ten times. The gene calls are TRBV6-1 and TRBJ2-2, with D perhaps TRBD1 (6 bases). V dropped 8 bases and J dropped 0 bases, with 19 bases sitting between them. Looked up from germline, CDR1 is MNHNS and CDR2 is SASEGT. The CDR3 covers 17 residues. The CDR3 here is CASQPLPGDANTGELFF. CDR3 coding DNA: TGTGCCAGCCAACCACTTCCAGGGGACGCGAACACCGGGGAGCTGTTTTTT.